The 9 T cell receptor beta chains given below trace back to one sample, sequenced in a study of identical twins. TCRdb re-called the 5' RACE reads with MiXCR, one entry per CDR3 protein. The data hold fewer than 500,000 distinct CDR3 sequences, with roughly an eighth observed a single time. This sample was also put to use in a study of yellow fever vaccine responses in identical twins.

Sequenced material: CD4+ T cells sorted from blood. The receptors come from a woman aged 18-35 years in good health.

The sample holds one count of this clonotype. This chain joins TRBV5-1 and TRBJ2-1; 8 bases align to TRBD2. The CDR3 has 15 amino acids. V lost 2 bases, J lost 3 bases, and 4 bases stayed unmatched. The germline CDR1 and CDR2 sequences are SGHRS and YFSETQ. The CDR3 sequence is CASSFAGGHYNEQFF. The CDR3 region has the DNA TGCGCCAGCAGCTTTGCGGGAGGCCACTACAATGAGCAGTTCTTC.

Many counts were recorded for this clonotype. J is TRBJ2-3 and V is TRBV20-1; 7 nucleotides line up with TRBD2. The germline CDR1 and CDR2 sequences are DFQATT and SNEGSKA (reference sequence). The CDR3 covers 14 residues. V gave up 4 bases and J gave up 5 bases; unmatched junction bases: 9. The CDR3 nucleotides read TGCAGTGCTACAGCGGGGCGGGCCATAGATACGCAGTATTTT. It specifies CSATAGRAIDTQYF.

This clonotype was counted ten times or more. The chain is built from TRBV4-3 and TRBJ1-6; D not certain. The CDR3 spans 16 residues. V was shortened by 2 bases and J by 0 bases, with 8 bases between the two germline ends. Germline CDR1 reads LGHNA; CDR2 reads YSLEER. This chain's CDR3 is CASSQSVNSYNSPLHF. Here the CDR3 DNA reads TGCGCCAGCAGCCAATCAGTTAACTCCTATAATTCACCCCTCCACTTT.

J is TRBJ2-5 and V is TRBV11-2; 7 nucleotides agree with TRBD1. Trimming cost V 6 bases and J 0 bases; bases outside gene matches: 7. The CDR3 is 15 residues long. Germline CDR1 and CDR2: SGHAT and FQNNGV. The CDR3: CASRRQGRYQETQYF. The CDR3 coding sequence is TGTGCCAGCAGGAGACAGGGTCGGTACCAAGAGACCCAGTACTTC.

The chain recombines TRBV18 with TRBJ2-2; 10 bases fit TRBD2. Looked up from germline, CDR1 is KGHSH and CDR2 is LQKENI. CDR3 length: 17 residues. V dropped 1 base and J dropped 6; count of bases not matched to a gene: 8. CDR3: CASSPLFTSGNPGELFF. The CDR3 region has the DNA TGTGCCAGCTCACCACTCTTTACTAGCGGGAATCCCGGGGAGCTGTTTTTT.

This chain uses TRBV3-1 with TRBJ2-3; D perhaps matches TRBD2 (5 bases). The CDR3 extends over 13 amino acids. CDR1 and CDR2 from the germline V gene are LGHDT and YNNKEL (reference sequence). V lost 2 bases, J lost 4 bases, and 7 bases lay in between. CDR3 nucleotides: TGTGCCAGCAGCCAATCCGGGGCAGATACGCAGTATTTT. Amino acids: CASSQSGADTQYF.

This clonotype came up a few times. The chain joins TRBV5-1 to TRBJ2-7; D unclear. The germline gives CDR1 SGHRS, CDR2 YFSETQ. CDR3 size: 13 residues. The ends were cut back, 0 bases at V and 7 bases at J, with 11 bases in the middle. CDR3 residues: CASSLGFTVEQYF. Written as DNA, the CDR3 is TGCGCCAGCAGCTTGGGGTTCACCGTGGAGCAGTACTTC.

A few counts support this clonotype. The J gene is TRBJ2-7, the V gene TRBV10-2; 8 bases map to TRBD1. The CDR3 runs 14 residues. The germline V gene has CDR1 WSHSY and CDR2 SAAADI. V dropped 8 bases and J dropped 2; count of bases not matched to a gene: 8. Here the CDR3 DNA reads TGCGCCAGCCGCCTCGGGACAGGAGCCTACGAGCAGTACTTC. Translating gives CASRLGTGAYEQYF.

V is TRBV7-2 and J is TRBJ2-1; D might be TRBD1 or TRBD2, each matching 6 bases. Per germline, CDR1 SGHTA and CDR2 FQGNSA. V shed 2 bases and J shed 3 bases, with 14 bases lying between them. The CDR3 runs to 16 residues. In DNA, the CDR3 is TGTGCCAGCAGCTTATCGCCCGGGGGCATCTACAATGAGCAGTTCTTC. This gives the protein CASSLSPGGIYNEQFF.